Listed below are T cell receptor beta chains from one sample, sequenced in a study of blood T cell repertoires in COVID-19. The protocol was immunoSEQ multiplex PCR, while the TCRdb copy is restricted to in-frame clones and leaves out a portion. The sample shows around 230,000 clones, approximately 80% of them seen only once. Sequenced: peripheral blood. The source of these receptors is a woman at least 80 years old with acute or convalescent COVID-19. CDR3s include the opening cysteine and the closing phenylalanine or tryptophan. A D gene is named only where the DNA matches it firmly. Some rows mark clone size as missing; the rest say once, few, many or name a class of expanded clone.

j_call d_call clone_size v_call cdr3_aa cdr3_nt
TRBJ2-3 NA NA TRBV11-2 CASSLGGPRDTQYF TGTGCCAGCAGCTTAGGGGGGCCAAGAGATACGCAGTATTTT
TRBJ1-2 TRBD1 NA TRBV28 CASRQQGGAYGYTF TGTGCCAGCAGGCAACAGGGGGGGGCCTATGGCTACACCTTC
TRBJ2-7 TRBD1 NA TRBV3-1/TRBV3-2 CASSQDRSRGRSPAHEQYF TGTGCCAGCAGCCAAGATAGGAGCAGGGGGCGGTCTCCGGCCCACGAGCAGTACTTC
TRBJ2-1 NA NA TRBV7-9 CASSFNYGTANEQFF TGTGCCAGCAGCTTTAATTACGGTACAGCCAATGAGCAGTTCTTC
TRBJ1-1 NA NA TRBV18 CASSQGRGTEAFF TGTGCCAGCTCACAGGGGAGGGGCACTGAAGCTTTCTTT
TRBJ2-1 TRBD1 NA TRBV6-5 CACQGDRAYNEQFF TGTGCCTGCCAGGGGGACAGGGCCTACAATGAGCAGTTCTTC
TRBJ2-7 TRBD1 NA TRBV4-1 CASSQDVGTGKYEQYF TGCGCCAGCAGCCAAGATGTTGGGACAGGGAAGTACGAGCAGTACTTC
TRBJ2-1 TRBD2 NA TRBV5-8 CASSPTSVNEQFF TGTGCCAGCAGCCCGACTAGCGTCAATGAGCAGTTCTTC
TRBJ2-3 TRBD2 NA TRBV11-2 CASSLVGTSSQDTQYF TGTGCCAGCAGCTTAGTAGGGACTAGCAGCCAGGATACGCAGTATTTT
TRBJ2-1 TRBD2 once TRBV14 CASSQGFFVAGNEQFF TGTGCCAGCAGCCAAGGATTTTTCGTAGCGGGCAATGAGCAGTTCTTC
TRBJ1-6 TRBD1 NA TRBV5-6 CASSFRGPGNSPLHF TGTGCCAGCAGCTTCAGGGGGCCTGGTAATTCACCCCTCCACTTT
TRBJ1-2 NA NA TRBV19 CASTRGGEGGYTF TGTGCCAGTACCCGGGGGGGGGAAGGTGGCTACACCTTC
TRBJ1-1 NA NA TRBV7-6 CASSLDTNTEAFF TGTGCCAGCAGCTTGGACACGAACACTGAAGCTTTCTTT
TRBJ1-1 TRBD1 NA TRBV6-5 CASNKDTGVWTEAFF TGTGCCAGCAATAAAGATACAGGGGTATGGACTGAAGCTTTCTTT
TRBJ1-6 NA NA TRBV5-8 CASRGEAYNSPLHF TGTGCCAGCAGAGGGGAAGCCTATAATTCACCCCTCCACTTT
TRBJ1-2 NA NA TRBV18 CASSPPTEGYTF TGTGCCAGCTCACCACCCACAGAAGGCTACACCTTC
TRBJ2-3 TRBD2 NA TRBV15 CATSRASGGGFDTQYF TGTGCCACCAGCAGAGCTAGCGGGGGGGGGTTTGATACGCAGTATTTT
TRBJ1-2 TRBD1 NA TRBV20-1 CSAQGANGYTF TGCAGTGCTCAGGGGGCTAATGGCTACACCTTC
TRBJ2-5 NA NA TRBV20-1 CSGRGQETQYF TGCAGTGGCCGGGGGCAAGAGACCCAGTACTTC
TRBJ2-3 TRBD2 NA TRBV15 CATSRDRLAGAVADTQYF TGTGCCACCAGCAGAGACCGTTTAGCGGGGGCGGTCGCAGATACGCAGTATTTT
TRBJ1-5 NA NA TRBV10-2 CASSESGLNQPQHF TGCGCCAGCAGTGAGTCGGGGCTGAATCAGCCCCAGCATTTT
TRBJ1-1 TRBD1 NA TRBV5-1 CASSSVPRGTGMDTEAFF TGCGCCAGCAGCTCGGTCCCCAGGGGGACAGGAATGGACACTGAAGCTTTCTTT
TRBJ1-5 TRBD1 NA TRBV19 CASRPGQDSFSNQPQHF TGTGCCAGTAGGCCGGGACAGGACTCCTTTAGCAATCAGCCCCAGCATTTT
TRBJ1-4 TRBD1 NA TRBV27 CASSFYGTGNEKLFF TGTGCCAGCAGTTTCTACGGGACAGGGAATGAAAAACTGTTTTTT
TRBJ2-2 TRBD2 once TRBV7-9 CASSLLRGGASRDTGELFF TGTGCCAGCAGCTTATTGCGCGGGGGGGCCTCAAGAGACACCGGGGAGCTGTTTTTT
TRBJ2-7 NA NA TRBV5-1 CASSLRPAAYEQYF TGCGCCAGCAGCTTACGGCCAGCGGCCTACGAGCAGTACTTC
TRBJ2-3 TRBD2 NA TRBV29-1 CSVPNGGGWGDTQYF TGCAGCGTCCCCAACGGCGGGGGGTGGGGAGATACGCAGTATTTT
TRBJ1-5 NA NA TRBV28 CASSLLEAPQHF TGTGCCAGCAGTTTACTGGAGGCGCCCCAGCATTTT
TRBJ1-2 NA NA TRBV28 CASSSPQGFNYGYTF TGTGCCAGCAGTTCCCCCCAGGGGTTTAACTATGGCTACACCTTC
TRBJ2-2 NA once TRBV28 CASSPGHRAAGELFF TGTGCCAGCAGCCCGGGACATCGGGCCGCCGGGGAGCTGTTTTTT
TRBJ1-5 NA NA TRBV28 CASSLSDQPQHF TGTGCCAGCAGCTTAAGCGATCAGCCCCAGCATTTT
TRBJ1-2 NA NA TRBV6-5 CASGRGYPGGYTF TGTGCCTCCGGGCGCGGGTACCCCGGAGGCTACACCTTC
TRBJ2-3 NA NA TRBV5-4 CASSTGSSTDTQYF TGTGCCAGCAGCACTGGGAGTTCCACAGATACGCAGTATTTT
TRBJ1-1 NA once TRBV2 CASSSRTETTEAFF TGTGCCAGCAGTTCTCGGACAGAAACCACTGAAGCTTTCTTT
TRBJ2-1 TRBD2 NA TRBV4-2 CASSQESSGQYNEQFF TGTGCCAGCAGCCAAGAGTCTAGCGGTCAATACAATGAGCAGTTCTTC
TRBJ1-1 TRBD1 NA TRBV2 CASSGDRDTEAFF TGTGCCAGCAGTGGGGACAGGGACACTGAAGCTTTCTTT
TRBJ2-1 TRBD2 NA TRBV27 CASSLSGGAGGEQFF TGTGCCAGCAGTTTAAGCGGGGGGGCCGGGGGTGAGCAGTTCTTC
TRBJ1-1 NA NA TRBV27 CATRLQGQNTEAFF TGTGCCACCAGACTCCAGGGCCAGAACACTGAAGCTTTCTTT
TRBJ1-2 TRBD1 NA TRBV11-2 CASSFPQGTGTF TGTGCCAGCAGCTTCCCACAGGGGACTGGCACCTTC
TRBJ2-2 TRBD1 NA TRBV25-1 CASNPGQAYTGELFF TGTGCCAGCAACCCGGGACAGGCGTACACCGGGGAGCTGTTTTTT
TRBJ1-1 NA NA TRBV19 CASRYRREDTEAFF TGTGCCAGTAGATACAGGAGGGAGGATACTGAAGCTTTCTTT
TRBJ1-3 NA NA TRBV5-1 CASSLASALAGNTIYF TGCGCCAGCAGCTTGGCAAGTGCACTCGCGGGAAACACCATATATTTT
TRBJ1-6 NA NA TRBV5-4 CASSLVAGNSPLHF TGTGCCAGCAGCTTGGTGGCAGGAAATTCACCCCTCCACTTT